A single sample is the source of the 2 T cell receptor beta chains below, sequenced in a study of blood T cells in healthy people across ages. The authors ran a second PCR of roughly 6 to 12 cycles using a sample-barcoded 5' primer and a J-beta primer mix. One entry per CDR3 protein, called by TCRdb with MiXCR from the 5' RACE reads. The repertoire holds 550,000 to 800,000 distinct CDR3 sequences, with roughly 21% as singletons. Source material: blood. The origin of the receptors is a man between 65 and 80 years old in good health.

This sequence joins TRBV19 and TRBJ2-2, with 9 bases lining up with TRBD2. CDR3 length equals 14 residues. Germline-derived CDR1 and CDR2 are LNHDA and SQIVND (reference sequence). V lost 3 bases and J lost 6; bases outside the gene matches: 2. CDR3 amino acids: CASSISGSAGELFF. CDR3 sequence (DNA): TGTGCCAGTAGTATTAGCGGGAGTGCCGGGGAGCTGTTTTTT.

V gene TRBV2 combines with J gene TRBJ2-7; D is perhaps TRBD2 (5 bases). Germline CDR1 reads SNHLY; CDR2 reads FYNNEI. This CDR3 has 13 amino acids. V shed 8 bases and J shed 2 bases, with 13 bases lying between them. CDR3 bases: TGTGCCAGCCTTATCGACGGGACCTACGAGCAGTACTTC. It encodes CASLIDGTYEQYF.